This is a list of T cell receptor beta chains from one sample in a study of T cells in pancreatic ductal adenocarcinoma. Some clones are missing from TCRdb's copy, which holds only in-frame ones; the method was immunoSEQ multiplex PCR. The sample records approximately 13,000 clones, 86% being singletons. Specimen: PBMCs. Every receptor here comes from a human donor with pancreatic ductal adenocarcinoma. Both conserved end residues are part of each CDR3. D genes are given only for firm matches. Size values are once, few and many counts, or a class for expanded clones, and some rows have none.

V: TRBV11-2; J: TRBJ2-3; size: once; D: -; DNA: TGTGCCAGCAGCTTGCGTCCGGGACGGATATTGGATACGCAGTATTTT; CDR3: CASSLRPGRILDTQYF
V: TRBV18; J: TRBJ1-6; size: -; D: -; DNA: TGTGCCAGCTCACCAACCGGGGACTATCATTCACCCCTCCACTTT; CDR3: CASSPTGDYHSPLHF
V: TRBV19; J: TRBJ1-2; size: -; D: -; DNA: TGTGCCAGTAGTATAGAGCCGTTGAACTATGGCTACACCTTC; CDR3: CASSIEPLNYGYTF
V: TRBV6-6; J: TRBJ1-1; size: -; D: -; DNA: TGTGCCAGCGGGGTGAGGGCTGAAGCTTTCTTT; CDR3: CASGVRAEAFF
V: TRBV5-1; J: TRBJ1-1; size: -; D: TRBD1; DNA: TGCGCCAGCAGCTTCGGGACAGGGTACACTGAAGCTTTCTTT; CDR3: CASSFGTGYTEAFF
V: TRBV19; J: TRBJ1-5; size: -; D: -; DNA: TGTGCCAGTTCCCTTTTCCCTCCTACCCGTGGCAATCAGCCCCAGCATTTT; CDR3: CASSLFPPTRGNQPQHF
V: TRBV5-5; J: TRBJ2-3; size: -; D: TRBD1; DNA: TGTGCCAGCAGCTTGGGGGACAGGGGTTGGGCAGATACGCAGTATTTT; CDR3: CASSLGDRGWADTQYF
V: TRBV18; J: TRBJ1-5; size: -; D: -; DNA: TGTGCCAGCTCACGGGACCGCCAGGGGAGCCGGCATTTT; CDR3: CASSRDRQGSRHF
V: TRBV5-1; J: TRBJ1-5; size: -; D: -; DNA: TGCGCCAGCAGCACGGACGGGTTATGGAATCAGCCCCAGCATTTT; CDR3: CASSTDGLWNQPQHF
V: TRBV4-3; J: TRBJ2-1; size: -; D: -; DNA: TGCGCCAGCAGTCCGGGACTGGCCTACAATGAGCAGTTCTTC; CDR3: CASSPGLAYNEQFF
V: TRBV6-5; J: TRBJ2-7; size: -; D: -; DNA: TGTGCCAGCCGTCAGGGCGCCTCGTACGAGCAGTACTTC; CDR3: CASRQGASYEQYF
V: TRBV19; J: TRBJ2-7; size: -; D: -; DNA: TGTGCCAGTAGTATGTCAGCGTTGCGTTCCTACGAGCAGTACTTC; CDR3: CASSMSALRSYEQYF
V: TRBV19; J: TRBJ1-2; size: once; D: -; DNA: TGTGCCAGTAGTATAGAAGCCAGGGCCGATGGCTACACCTTC; CDR3: CASSIEARADGYTF
V: TRBV7-2; J: TRBJ1-6; size: -; D: -; DNA: TGTGCCAGCCAGCCATCCTATAATTCACCCCTCCACTTT; CDR3: CASQPSYNSPLHF
V: TRBV2; J: TRBJ1-3; size: -; D: TRBD1; DNA: TGTGCCAGCAGAGGACCGGGACAGGGGGTCGGAAACACCATATATTTT; CDR3: CASRGPGQGVGNTIYF
V: TRBV27; J: TRBJ1-1; size: -; D: -; DNA: TGTGCCACTTCCGGCCCCACTGAAGCTTTCTTT; CDR3: CATSGPTEAFF
V: TRBV6-6; J: TRBJ2-7; size: once; D: -; DNA: TGTGCCAGCAGTGAGTGGGCTAGCAGGAGTGAGCAGTACTTC; CDR3: CASSEWASRSEQYF
V: TRBV4-3; J: TRBJ2-7; size: -; D: -; DNA: TGCGCCAGCAGCCAAAGGGAAGGAGGCGAGCAGTACTTC; CDR3: CASSQREGGEQYF
V: TRBV5-6; J: TRBJ1-5; size: -; D: -; DNA: TGTGCCAGCAGCCTTGGAACAGGACTTACTAATCAGCCCCAGCATTTT; CDR3: CASSLGTGLTNQPQHF
V: TRBV19; J: TRBJ1-2; size: -; D: TRBD1; DNA: TGTGCCAGTATGCGGAACGGGGACAGGGGGGGAAACTATGGCTACACCTTC; CDR3: CASMRNGDRGGNYGYTF
V: TRBV11-2; J: TRBJ2-7; size: once; D: -; DNA: TGTGCCAGCAGCCTCCAGGAGGGCTACGAGCAGTACTTC; CDR3: CASSLQEGYEQYF
V: TRBV28; J: TRBJ2-4; size: -; D: -; DNA: TGTGCCAGCAGTCCCTCGAGCAGGGCCGTTGACATTCAGTACTTC; CDR3: CASSPSSRAVDIQYF
V: TRBV9; J: TRBJ2-7; size: once; D: TRBD1; DNA: TGTGCCAGCAGCGGGGGACAGGGGGGTGGAGAGCAGTACTTC; CDR3: CASSGGQGGGEQYF
V: TRBV21-1; J: TRBJ2-7; size: -; D: -; DNA: TGTGCCAGCAGCACCGGCCGAGGGGGGGGGCGGGTACGATCCTACGAGCAGTACTTC; CDR3: CASSTGRGGGRVRSYEQYF
V: TRBV6-1; J: TRBJ2-4; size: -; D: -; DNA: TGTGCCAGCAGGGAGGGCCCGGCCAAAAACATTCAGTACTTC; CDR3: CASREGPAKNIQYF
V: TRBV7-8; J: TRBJ2-2; size: -; D: TRBD2; DNA: TGTGCCAGCAGCGGGGGTGGGACTAGCGTCACCGGGGAGCTGTTTTTT; CDR3: CASSGGGTSVTGELFF
V: TRBV6-1; J: TRBJ2-3; size: -; D: -; DNA: TGTGCCAGCAGCCGGACAGTCACAGATACGCAGTATTTT; CDR3: CASSRTVTDTQYF
V: TRBV7-9; J: TRBJ1-1; size: -; D: -; DNA: TGTGCCAGCAGCTTGGGCACAGGGACGAACACTGAAGCTTTCTTT; CDR3: CASSLGTGTNTEAFF
V: TRBV5-1; J: TRBJ2-5; size: -; D: -; DNA: TGCGCCAGCAGCCTCCAGGGTGGGGAGTACCAAGAGACCCAGTACTTC; CDR3: CASSLQGGEYQETQYF
V: TRBV5-5; J: TRBJ2-6; size: -; D: -; DNA: TGTGCCAGCAGCCCCGGTGGGGACCTAGCCAACGTCCTGACTTTC; CDR3: CASSPGGDLANVLTF
V: TRBV6-1; J: TRBJ2-3; size: once; D: -; DNA: TGTGCCTCAGAGAGTATGCCAGATACGCAGTATTTT; CDR3: CASESMPDTQYF
V: TRBV7-9; J: TRBJ1-5; size: -; D: -; DNA: TGTGCCAGCAGCCAAGGACGGATCAATCAGCCCCAGCATTTT; CDR3: CASSQGRINQPQHF
V: TRBV11-3; J: TRBJ1-1; size: -; D: -; DNA: TGTGCCAGCAGCTCCGGACAGAAGAACACTGAAGCTTTCTTT; CDR3: CASSSGQKNTEAFF
V: TRBV5-8; J: TRBJ2-7; size: -; D: -; DNA: TGTGCCAGCAGCCGCCGGGACACCTCCTACGAGCAGTACTTC; CDR3: CASSRRDTSYEQYF
V: TRBV2; J: TRBJ1-5; size: -; D: -; DNA: TGTGCCAGCAGTGTACAGGCAATGGGGGGCCAGCCCCAGCATTTT; CDR3: CASSVQAMGGQPQHF
V: TRBV5-1; J: TRBJ1-4; size: -; D: -; DNA: TGCGCCAGCACTTCCGGAACAACTAATGAAAAACTGTTTTTT; CDR3: CASTSGTTNEKLFF
V: TRBV6-1; J: TRBJ1-5; size: few; D: -; DNA: TGTGCCAGCAGTGAAAGAAGACAGCAGGGTCAGCCCCAGCATTTT; CDR3: CASSERRQQGQPQHF
V: TRBV7-9; J: TRBJ2-1; size: -; D: TRBD2; DNA: TGTGCCAGCAGCTCCCCCACCACCTTAGCGGGAAGAAGCTACAATGAGCAGTTCTTC; CDR3: CASSSPTTLAGRSYNEQFF
V: TRBV27; J: TRBJ1-5; size: -; D: -; DNA: TGTGCCAGCAGTTTAGAGGGGTTAAGCAATCAGCCCCAGCATTTT; CDR3: CASSLEGLSNQPQHF
V: TRBV19; J: TRBJ1-1; size: once; D: TRBD1; DNA: TGTGCCAGTAAGATACGGGACAGCAAACCTGAAGCTTTCTTT; CDR3: CASKIRDSKPEAFF
V: TRBV9; J: TRBJ2-2; size: -; D: -; DNA: TGTGCCAGCAGCAGCCGGGCCGCAGTCGTTACCGGGGAGCTGTTTTTT; CDR3: CASSSRAAVVTGELFF
V: TRBV7-2; J: TRBJ1-5; size: -; D: -; DNA: TGTGCCAGCAGCTTAAAAGCGGACCAGCCCCAGCATTTT; CDR3: CASSLKADQPQHF
V: TRBV4-2; J: TRBJ2-7; size: -; D: -; DNA: TGTGCCAGCAGCTTGGGAGGGACAACCTACGAGCAGTACTTC; CDR3: CASSLGGTTYEQYF
V: TRBV5-1; J: TRBJ2-7; size: -; D: -; DNA: TGCGCCAGCAGCCACCCCCCCGTGGCAGGAACTGCCTACGAGCAGTACTTC; CDR3: CASSHPPVAGTAYEQYF
V: TRBV6-5; J: TRBJ1-5; size: -; D: TRBD1; DNA: TGTGCCAGCACCAAGGGACAGGGGGCCCAGCATTTT; CDR3: CASTKGQGAQHF
V: TRBV7-9; J: TRBJ2-5; size: -; D: -; DNA: TGTGCCAGCAGCTACTGGGGGCTCGAGACCCAGTACTTC; CDR3: CASSYWGLETQYF